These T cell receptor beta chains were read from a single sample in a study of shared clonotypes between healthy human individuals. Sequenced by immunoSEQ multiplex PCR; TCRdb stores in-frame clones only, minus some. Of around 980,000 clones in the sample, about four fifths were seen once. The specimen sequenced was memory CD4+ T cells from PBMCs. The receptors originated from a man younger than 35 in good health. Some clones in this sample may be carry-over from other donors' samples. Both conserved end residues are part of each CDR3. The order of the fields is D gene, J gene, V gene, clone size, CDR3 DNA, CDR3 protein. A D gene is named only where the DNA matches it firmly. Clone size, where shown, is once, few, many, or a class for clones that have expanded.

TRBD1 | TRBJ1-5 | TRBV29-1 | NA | TGCAGCGTTCGGACAGGGGATAGCAATCAGCCCCAGCATTTT | CSVRTGDSNQPQHF
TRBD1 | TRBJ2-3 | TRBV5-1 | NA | TGCGCCAGCAGCTACAGACAGGGGGAAACAGATACGCAGTATTTT | CASSYRQGETDTQYF
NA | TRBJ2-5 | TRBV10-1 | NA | TGCGCCAGCAGCCGGGGCTCTCAAGAGACCCAGTACTTC | CASSRGSQETQYF
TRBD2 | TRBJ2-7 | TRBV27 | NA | TGTGCCAGCAGTTTATCTAGCGGGAGCAGGTACGAGCAGTACTTC | CASSLSSGSRYEQYF
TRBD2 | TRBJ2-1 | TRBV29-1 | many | TGCAGCGGACGGATAGCGGGGGGACCCAATGAGCAGTTCTTC | CSGRIAGGPNEQFF
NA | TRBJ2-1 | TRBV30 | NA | TGTGCCTGGGGGGGCGTCGCGGACAATGAGCAGTTCTTC | CAWGGVADNEQFF
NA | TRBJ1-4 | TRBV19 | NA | TGTGCCAGTTCCTACAGGGCGAGGGAGGAAAAACTGTTTTTT | CASSYRAREEKLFF
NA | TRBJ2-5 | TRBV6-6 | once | TGTGCCAGCAGTAACATCGACGGTGGGGGAGAGACCCAGTACTTC | CASSNIDGGGETQYF
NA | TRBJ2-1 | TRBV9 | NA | TGTGCCAGCAGCCCATCGACAGGCTCCTACAATGAGCAGTTCTTC | CASSPSTGSYNEQFF
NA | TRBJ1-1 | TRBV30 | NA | TGTGCCTGGAGTGTTAGCGGCAGCTTGAACACTGAAGCTTTCTTT | CAWSVSGSLNTEAFF
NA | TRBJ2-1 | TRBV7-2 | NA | TGTGCCAGCAGTTTCCAGCCCCCCAATGAGCAGTTCTTC | CASSFQPPNEQFF
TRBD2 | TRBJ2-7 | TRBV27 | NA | TGTGCCAGCAGTCGGACTAGCGGGTGGGCCTACGAGCAGTACTTC | CASSRTSGWAYEQYF
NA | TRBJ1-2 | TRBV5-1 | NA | TGCGCCAGCAGCTTGGACGCCCTAGGCGGCTACACCTTC | CASSLDALGGYTF
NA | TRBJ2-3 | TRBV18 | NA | TGTGCCAGCTCACCTCGGGATCCCCCAGATACGCAGTATTTT | CASSPRDPPDTQYF
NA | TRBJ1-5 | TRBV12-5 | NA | TGTGCTAGTGCTACCGGGAGACAGCCCCAGCATTTT | CASATGRQPQHF
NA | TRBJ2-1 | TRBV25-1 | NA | TGTGCCAGCAGTGATCCCCGGGGCGGAGATTACAATGAGCAGTTCTTC | CASSDPRGGDYNEQFF